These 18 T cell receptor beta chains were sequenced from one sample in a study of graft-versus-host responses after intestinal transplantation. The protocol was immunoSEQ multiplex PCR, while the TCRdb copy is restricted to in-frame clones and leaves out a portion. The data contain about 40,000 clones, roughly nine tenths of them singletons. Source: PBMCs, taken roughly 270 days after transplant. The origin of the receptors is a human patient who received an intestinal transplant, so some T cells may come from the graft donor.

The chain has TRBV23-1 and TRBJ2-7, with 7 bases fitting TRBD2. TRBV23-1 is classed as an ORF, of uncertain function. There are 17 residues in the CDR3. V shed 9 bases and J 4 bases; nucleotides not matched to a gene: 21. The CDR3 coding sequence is TGCGCCAGGAGCCCCAAAGGCCACCGGGGGGTATGGTACGAGCAGTACTTC. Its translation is CARSPKGHRGVWYEQYF.

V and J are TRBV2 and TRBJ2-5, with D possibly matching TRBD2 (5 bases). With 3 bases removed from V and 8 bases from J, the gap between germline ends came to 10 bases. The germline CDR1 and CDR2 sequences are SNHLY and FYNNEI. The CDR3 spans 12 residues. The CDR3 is CASSDGGLTQYF. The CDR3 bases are TGTGCCAGCAGTGACGGCGGGTTAACCCAGTACTTC. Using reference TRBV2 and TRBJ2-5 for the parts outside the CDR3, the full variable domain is EPEVTQTPSHQVTQMGQEVILRCVPISNHLYFYWYRQILGQKVEFLVSFYNNEISEKSEIFDDQFSVERPDGSNFTLKIRSTKLEDSAMYFCASSDGGLTQYFGPGTRLLVL.

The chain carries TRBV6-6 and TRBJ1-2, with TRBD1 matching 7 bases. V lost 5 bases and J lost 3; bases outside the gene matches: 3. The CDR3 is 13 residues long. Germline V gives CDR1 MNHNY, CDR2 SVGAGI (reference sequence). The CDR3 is CASSDGTDYGYTF. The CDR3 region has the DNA TGTGCCAGCAGTGACGGGACAGACTATGGCTACACCTTC.

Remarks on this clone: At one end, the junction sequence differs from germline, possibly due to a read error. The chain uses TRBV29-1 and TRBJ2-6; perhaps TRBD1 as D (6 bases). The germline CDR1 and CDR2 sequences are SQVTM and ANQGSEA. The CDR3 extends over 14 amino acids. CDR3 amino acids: CSVAGASGANVLIF. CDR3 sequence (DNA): TGCAGCGTTGCAGGGGCCTCTGGGGCCAACGTCCTGATTTTC.

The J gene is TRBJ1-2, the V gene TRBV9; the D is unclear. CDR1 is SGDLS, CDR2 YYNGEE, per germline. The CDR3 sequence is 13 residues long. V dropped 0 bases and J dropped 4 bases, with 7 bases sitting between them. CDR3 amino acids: CASSVGSAYGYTF. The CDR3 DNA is TGTGCCAGCAGCGTAGGTTCGGCCTATGGCTACACCTTC.

The CDR3 spells CASSRGNQPQHF. The CDR3 bases are TGTGCCAGCAGCCGAGGAAATCAGCCCCAGCATTTT. V and J are TRBV14 and TRBJ1-5; D remains ambiguous. Trimming cost V 4 bases and J 4 bases, with 5 bases left between them. The CDR3 loop spans 12 amino acids. Germline values: CDR1 SGHDN, CDR2 FVKESK. The whole variable domain, remainder taken from reference TRBV14 and TRBJ1-5, is EAGVTQFPSHSVIEKGQTVTLRCDPISGHDNLYWYRRVMGKEIKFLLHFVKESKQDESGMPNNRFLAERTGGTYSTLKVQPAELEDSGVYFCASSRGNQPQHFGDGTRLSIL.

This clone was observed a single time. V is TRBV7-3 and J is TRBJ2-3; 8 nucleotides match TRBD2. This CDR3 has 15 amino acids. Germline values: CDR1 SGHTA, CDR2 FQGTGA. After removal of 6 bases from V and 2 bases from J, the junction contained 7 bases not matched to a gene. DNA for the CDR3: TGTGCCAGCAGACAAGCGGGGGCACCCACAGATACGCAGTATTTT. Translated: CASRQAGAPTDTQYF.

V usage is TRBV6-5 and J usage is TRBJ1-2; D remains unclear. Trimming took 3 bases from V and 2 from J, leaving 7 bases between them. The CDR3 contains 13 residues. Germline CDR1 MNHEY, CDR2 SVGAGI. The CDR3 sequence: CASSYSRNYGYTF. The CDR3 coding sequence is TGTGCCAGCAGTTATAGCAGGAACTATGGCTACACCTTC.

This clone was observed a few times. Here the CDR3 reads CASSETPGYEQYF. Written as DNA, the CDR3 is TGCGCCAGCAGTGAGACCCCAGGGTACGAGCAGTACTTC. The genes are TRBV10-1 and TRBJ2-7; D might be TRBD1 (5 bases). Germline V CDR1 and CDR2: WNHNN, SYGVQD (reference sequence). CDR3 length equals 13 residues. Trimming stripped 2 bases from V and 4 bases from J, with 9 bases between.

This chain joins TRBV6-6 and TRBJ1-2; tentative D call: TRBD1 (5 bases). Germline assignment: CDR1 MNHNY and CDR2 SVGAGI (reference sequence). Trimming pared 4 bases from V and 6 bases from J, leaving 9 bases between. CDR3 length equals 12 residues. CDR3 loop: CASSLMGDGYTF. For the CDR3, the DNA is TGTGCCAGCAGTTTGATGGGGGATGGCTACACCTTC.

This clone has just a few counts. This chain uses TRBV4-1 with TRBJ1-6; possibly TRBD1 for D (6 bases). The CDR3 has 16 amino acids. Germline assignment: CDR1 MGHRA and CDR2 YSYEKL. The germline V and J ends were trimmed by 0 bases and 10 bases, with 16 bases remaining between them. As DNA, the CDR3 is TGCGCCAGCAGCCAAGAGGGGGGGCAGGGGTACTCACCCCTCCACTTT. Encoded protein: CASSQEGGQGYSPLHF.

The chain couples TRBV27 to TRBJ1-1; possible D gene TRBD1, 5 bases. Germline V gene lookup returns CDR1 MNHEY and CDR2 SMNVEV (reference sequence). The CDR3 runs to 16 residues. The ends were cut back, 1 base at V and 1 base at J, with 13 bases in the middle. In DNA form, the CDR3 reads TGTGCCAGCAGTTTATTTGTTCGCGACAGGAACACTGAAGCTTTCTTT. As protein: CASSLFVRDRNTEAFF.

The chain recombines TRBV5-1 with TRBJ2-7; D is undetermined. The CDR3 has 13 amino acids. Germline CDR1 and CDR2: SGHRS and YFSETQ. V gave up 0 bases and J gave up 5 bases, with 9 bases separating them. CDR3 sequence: CASSLVQFDEQYF. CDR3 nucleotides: TGCGCCAGCAGCTTGGTTCAGTTCGACGAGCAGTACTTC. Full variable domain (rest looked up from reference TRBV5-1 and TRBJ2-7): KAGVTQTPRYLIKTRGQQVTLSCSPISGHRSVSWYQQTPGQGLQFLFEYFSETQRNKGNFPGRFSGRQFSNSRSEMNVSTLELGDSALYLCASSLVQFDEQYFGPGTRLTVT.

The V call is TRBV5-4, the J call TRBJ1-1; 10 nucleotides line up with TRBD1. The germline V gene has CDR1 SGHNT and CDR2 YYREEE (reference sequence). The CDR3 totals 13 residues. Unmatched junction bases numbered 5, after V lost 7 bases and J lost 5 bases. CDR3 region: CASGTGVGTEAFF. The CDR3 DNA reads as TGTGCCAGCGGGACAGGGGTGGGTACTGAAGCTTTCTTT.

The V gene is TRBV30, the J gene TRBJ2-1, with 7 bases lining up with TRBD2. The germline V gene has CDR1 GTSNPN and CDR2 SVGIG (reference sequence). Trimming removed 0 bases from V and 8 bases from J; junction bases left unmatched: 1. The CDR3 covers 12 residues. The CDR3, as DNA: TGTGCCTGGAGTGTACGGGGGGATGAGCAGTTCTTC. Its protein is CAWSVRGDEQFF.

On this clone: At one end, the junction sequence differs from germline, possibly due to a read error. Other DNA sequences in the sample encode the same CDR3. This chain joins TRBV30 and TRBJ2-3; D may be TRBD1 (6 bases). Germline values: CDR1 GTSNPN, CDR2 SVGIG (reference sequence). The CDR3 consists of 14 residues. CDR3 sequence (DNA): TGTGCTTGGAGTGCCTGGACAGTCACAGATACGCAGTATTTT. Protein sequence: CAWSAWTVTDTQYF.

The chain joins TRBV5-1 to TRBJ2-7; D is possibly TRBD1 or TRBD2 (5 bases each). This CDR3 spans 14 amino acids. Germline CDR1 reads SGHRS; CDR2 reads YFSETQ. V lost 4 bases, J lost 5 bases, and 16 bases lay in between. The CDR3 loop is CASSIRDPLDEQYF. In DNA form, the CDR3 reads TGCGCCAGCAGCATCCGGGACCCCCTGGACGAGCAGTACTTC.

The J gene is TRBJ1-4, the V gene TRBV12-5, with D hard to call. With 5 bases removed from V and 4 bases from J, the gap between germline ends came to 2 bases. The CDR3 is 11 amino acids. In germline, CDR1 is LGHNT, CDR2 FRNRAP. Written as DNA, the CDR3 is TGTGCTAGTGGTATTAATGAAAAACTGTTTTTT. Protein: CASGINEKLFF. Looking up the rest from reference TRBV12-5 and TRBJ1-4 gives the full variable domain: DARVTQTPRHKVTEMGQEVTMRCQPILGHNTVFWYRQTMMQGLELLAYFRNRAPLDDSGMPKDRFSAEMPDATLATLKIQPSEPRDSAVYFCASGINEKLFFGSGTQLSVL.